A selection of T cell receptor beta chains follows, all from one sample in a study of shared clonotypes between healthy human individuals. Method: immunoSEQ multiplex PCR; TCRdb's copy keeps in-frame clones and lacks some. Of nearly 1,000,000 clones in the sample, approximately 80% were seen once. Sequencing was done on a sample of memory CD4+ T cells sorted from blood. Receptors originate from a man between 18 and 35 years old in good health. Both conserved end residues are part of each CDR3. Each record gives: D gene, V gene, CDR3 protein. A D gene is named only where the DNA matches it firmly.

>.|TRBV5-6
CASSFGSSSYEQYF
>.|TRBV15
CATSRDIETGETQYF
>TRBD1|TRBV5-1
CASSWPGGTGAYEQYF
>.|TRBV9
CASSLLAANTGELFF
>TRBD2|TRBV28
CASSLYGRGTDTQYF
>.|TRBV6-5
CASRLGRINSPLHF
>TRBD2|TRBV11-2
CASSLAAGGPDIQYF
>TRBD1|TRBV27
CASSRDRGAYEQYF
>TRBD1|TRBV6-5
CASSWDRRSYGYTF
>TRBD1|TRBV5-5
CASSLEGQGNTEAFF
>.|TRBV13
CASSPTLRGGGHYGYTF
>.|TRBV6-5
CASKGNFYEQYF
>.|TRBV2
CASKPTGHLRQETQYF
>.|TRBV5-1
CASSAGPDQPQHF
>.|TRBV6-1
CASNVGPLETQYF
>.|TRBV7-2
CASSSIRSGANVLTF
>.|TRBV7-9
CASSLREDSHYTF
>TRBD1|TRBV28
CASQRQGRAGELFF
>TRBD1|TRBV6-1
CASGRGQGNEKLFF
>.|TRBV5-6
CASSFQTDTQYF
>.|TRBV21-1
CASRTGHRNSPLHF
>TRBD1|TRBV7-3
CASSATGTGNSPLHF
>.|TRBV19
CASSNIGAGYTF
>.|TRBV28
CASTSDRFREKLFF
>.|TRBV7-9
CASMGGRSYEQYF
>TRBD1|TRBV7-8
CARTGQGASSYNSPLHF
>TRBD1|TRBV5-4
CASSLPGDSGKGIQYF